This TCR beta chain was identified during a study of blood T cells in healthy people across ages. Notes on the study in general: Across the age range, TCR beta diversity per million T cells fell in a roughly linear way.

In the case of this clonotype: No antigen is known for it.

A second PCR, run for about 7 to 11 cycles, used a sample-barcoded 5' primer plus a J-beta primer mix. TCRdb processed the 5' RACE reads anew with MiXCR; each CDR3 protein has one entry. The sample lists 600,000 to 850,000 distinct CDR3 sequences; roughly 25% were seen once. In addition, the sample was reused for a study of T cells of mothers and their children. That source adds: Mothers yielded over 8.5 million CDR3 reads, children some 2.9 million each.

This TCR was recovered from a boy younger than 18 in good health. The sample taken for sequencing was blood.

Here the CDR3 reads CASSQESFGNEQFF. The CDR3 DNA reads TGTGCCAGCAGCCAAGAGTCTTTTGGCAATGAGCAGTTCTTC. This chain connects TRBV3-1 to TRBJ2-1; no firm D call. Germline values: CDR1 LGHDT, CDR2 YNNKEL (reference sequence). This CDR3 has 14 amino acids. The V gene lost 0 bases and the J gene lost 6 bases, with 9 bases spanning the gap.